A selection of T cell receptor beta chains follows, all from one sample in a study of blood T cell repertoires in COVID-19. Produced via immunoSEQ multiplex PCR; TCRdb's table is partial and in-frame only. The sample shows more than 250,000 clones, 85% of them seen only once. Sequencing was performed on peripheral blood. The receptors stem from a man between 45 and 60 years old with active or convalescent COVID-19. CDR3s include the opening cysteine and the closing phenylalanine or tryptophan. D genes are given only for firm matches. Size values are once, few and many counts, or a class for expanded clones, and some rows have none.

>.|TRBV10-3|TRBJ1-3|.
CAISEIPGDTIYF
TGTGCCATCAGTGAGATTCCCGGTGACACCATATATTTT
>.|TRBV11-2|TRBJ2-7|.
CASSLSQRNEQYF
TGTGCCAGCAGCTTATCCCAGCGTAACGAGCAGTACTTC
>.|TRBV27|TRBJ2-7|once
CASSLEQTRKRDEQYF
TGTGCCAGCAGTCTGGAACAGACTAGAAAGAGGGACGAGCAGTACTTC
>.|TRBV27|TRBJ2-7|.
CASRAGREQYF
TGTGCCAGCAGAGCAGGGAGGGAGCAGTACTTC
>.|TRBV6-5|TRBJ2-7|.
CASSPKMISYEQYF
TGTGCCAGCAGTCCTAAGATGATCTCCTACGAGCAGTACTTC
>.|TRBV9|TRBJ1-4|.
CASSVSGGEKLFF
TGTGCCAGCAGCGTATCTGGAGGTGAAAAACTGTTTTTT
>.|TRBV3-1/TRBV3-2|TRBJ1-2|once
CASSQPGTNGYTF
TGTGCCAGCAGCCAACCCGGGACTAATGGCTACACCTTC
>.|TRBV2|TRBJ1-5|few
CASSGTNNQPQHF
TGTGCCAGCAGCGGGACTAACAATCAGCCCCAGCATTTT
>TRBD2|TRBV3-1/TRBV3-2|TRBJ2-2|.
CASSHLAGGELFF
TGTGCCAGCAGCCACCTAGCGGGAGGGGAGCTGTTTTTT
>TRBD1|TRBV5-6|TRBJ2-3|once
CASSWTGATDTQYF
TGTGCCAGCAGCTGGACAGGGGCCACAGATACGCAGTATTTT
>.|TRBV28|TRBJ1-6|.
CASTQGGTSYNSPLHF
TGTGCCAGCACCCAAGGCGGGACCTCCTATAATTCACCCCTCCACTTT
>.|TRBV7-9|TRBJ1-1|.
CASSFPGQEAFF
TGTGCCAGCAGCTTTCCAGGACAAGAAGCTTTCTTT
>TRBD2|TRBV12-5|TRBJ2-3|.
CASGQPSGNTDTQYF
TGTGCTAGTGGTCAACCTAGCGGGAATACAGATACGCAGTATTTT